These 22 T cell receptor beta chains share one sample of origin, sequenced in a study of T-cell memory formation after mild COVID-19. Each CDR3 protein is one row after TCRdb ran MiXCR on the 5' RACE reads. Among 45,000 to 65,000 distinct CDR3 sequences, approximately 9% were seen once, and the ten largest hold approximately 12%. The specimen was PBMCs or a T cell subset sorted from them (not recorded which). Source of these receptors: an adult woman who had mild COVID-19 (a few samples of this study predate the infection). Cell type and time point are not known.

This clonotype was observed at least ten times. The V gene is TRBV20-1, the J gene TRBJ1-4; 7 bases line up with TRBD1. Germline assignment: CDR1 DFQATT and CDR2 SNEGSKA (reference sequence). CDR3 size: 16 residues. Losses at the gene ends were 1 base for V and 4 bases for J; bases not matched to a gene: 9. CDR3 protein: CSARGLPGQSNEKLFF. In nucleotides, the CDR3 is TGCAGTGCTAGAGGACTCCCGGGACAGAGTAATGAAAAACTGTTTTTT.

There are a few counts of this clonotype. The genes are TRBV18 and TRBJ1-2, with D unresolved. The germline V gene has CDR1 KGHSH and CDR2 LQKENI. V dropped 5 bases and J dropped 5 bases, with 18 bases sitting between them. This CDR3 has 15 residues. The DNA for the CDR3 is TGTGCCAGCTCAGCGGATATACAAGCCTCTTATGGCTACACCTTC. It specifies CASSADIQASYGYTF.

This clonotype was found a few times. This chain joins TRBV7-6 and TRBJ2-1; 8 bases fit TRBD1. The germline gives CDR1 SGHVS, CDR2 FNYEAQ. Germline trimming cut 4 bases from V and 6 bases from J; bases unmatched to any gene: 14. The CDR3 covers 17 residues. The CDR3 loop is CASSSLLGHTGGNEQFF. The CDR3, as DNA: TGTGCCAGCAGCTCCCTCCTGGGGCACACAGGGGGCAATGAGCAGTTCTTC. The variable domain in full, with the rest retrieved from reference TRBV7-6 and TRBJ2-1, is GAGVSQSPRYKVTKRGQDVALRCDPISGHVSLYWYRQALGQGPEFLTYFNYEAQQDKSGLPNDRFSAERPEGSISTLTIQRTEQRDSAMYRCASSSLLGHTGGNEQFFGPGTRLTVL.

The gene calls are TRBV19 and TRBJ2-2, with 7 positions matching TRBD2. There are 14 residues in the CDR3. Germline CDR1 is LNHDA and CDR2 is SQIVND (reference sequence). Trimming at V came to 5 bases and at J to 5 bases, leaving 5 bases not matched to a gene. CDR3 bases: TGTGCCAGTAGTCGGGCGGGAGCGACCGGGGAGCTGTTTTTT. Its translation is CASSRAGATGELFF.

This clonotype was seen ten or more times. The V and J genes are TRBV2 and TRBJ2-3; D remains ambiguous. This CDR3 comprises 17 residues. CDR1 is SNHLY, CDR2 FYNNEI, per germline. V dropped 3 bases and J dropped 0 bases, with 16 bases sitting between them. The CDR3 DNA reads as TGTGCCAGCAGTGACCCAAGAGGTGCCCGTAGCACAGATACGCAGTATTTT. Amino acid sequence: CASSDPRGARSTDTQYF.

The CDR3, as DNA: TGCAGTGCTAGACTCCGGGACTTAGACTACAATGAGCAGTTCTTC. It is translated as CSARLRDLDYNEQFF. The chain links TRBV20-1 to TRBJ2-1; TRBD2 is a possible D gene (6 bases). With 2 bases removed from V and 3 bases from J, the gap between germline ends came to 14 bases. This CDR3 spans 15 amino acids. CDR1 and CDR2 (germline): DFQATT, SNEGSKA (reference sequence).

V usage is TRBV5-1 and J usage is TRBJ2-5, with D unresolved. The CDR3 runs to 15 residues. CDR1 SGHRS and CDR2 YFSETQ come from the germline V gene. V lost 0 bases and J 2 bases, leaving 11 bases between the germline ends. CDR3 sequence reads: CASSLAQRSQETQYF. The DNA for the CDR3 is TGCGCCAGCAGCTTGGCACAAAGATCACAAGAGACCCAGTACTTC.

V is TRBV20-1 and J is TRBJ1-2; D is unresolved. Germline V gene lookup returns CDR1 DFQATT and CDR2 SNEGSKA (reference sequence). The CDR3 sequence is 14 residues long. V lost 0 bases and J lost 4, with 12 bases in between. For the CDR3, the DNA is TGCAGTGCTAGAGACTGGTTCTTGGGCTATGGCTACACCTTC. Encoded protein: CSARDWFLGYGYTF.

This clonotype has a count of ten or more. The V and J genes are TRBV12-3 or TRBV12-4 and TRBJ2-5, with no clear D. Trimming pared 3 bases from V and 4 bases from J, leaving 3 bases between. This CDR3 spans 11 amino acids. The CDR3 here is CASSLAETQYF. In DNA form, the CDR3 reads TGTGCCAGCAGTTTGGCAGAGACCCAGTACTTC.

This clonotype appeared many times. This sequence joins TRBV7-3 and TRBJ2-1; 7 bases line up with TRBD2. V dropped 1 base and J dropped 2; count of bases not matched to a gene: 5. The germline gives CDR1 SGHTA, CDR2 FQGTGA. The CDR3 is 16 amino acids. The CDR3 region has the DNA TGTGCCAGCAGCTTAAGTATCCTAGCGGCCTACAATGAGCAGTTCTTC. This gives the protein CASSLSILAAYNEQFF.

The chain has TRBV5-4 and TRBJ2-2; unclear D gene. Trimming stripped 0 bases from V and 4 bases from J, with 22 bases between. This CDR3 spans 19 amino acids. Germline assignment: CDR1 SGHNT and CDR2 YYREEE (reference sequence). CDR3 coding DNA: TGTGCCAGCAGCTTGGGATTGGTGGATAGGTGGGCTGGCACCGGGGAGCTGTTTTTT. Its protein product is CASSLGLVDRWAGTGELFF.

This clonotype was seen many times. CDR3 sequence reads: CASIASGGSDTQYF. CDR3 sequence (DNA): TGCGCCAGCATTGCTAGCGGGGGCTCGGATACGCAGTATTTT. The chain has TRBV5-1 and TRBJ2-3; 10 bases agree with TRBD2. Losses at the gene ends were 6 bases for V and 6 bases for J; bases not matched to a gene: 7. CDR3 length equals 14 residues. The germline V gene encodes CDR1 SGHRS and CDR2 YFSETQ. Based on the CDR3 plus reference TRBV5-1 and TRBJ2-3, the full variable domain is KAGVTQTPRYLIKTRGQQVTLSCSPISGHRSVSWYQQTPGQGLQFLFEYFSETQRNKGNFPGRFSGRQFSNSRSEMNVSTLELGDSALYLCASIASGGSDTQYFGPGTRLTVL.

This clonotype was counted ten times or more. The CDR3 is CASSLEQVYNEQFF. DNA for the CDR3: TGCGCCAGCAGCTTGGAACAGGTTTACAATGAGCAGTTCTTC. The J gene is TRBJ2-1, the V gene TRBV5-1, with D maybe TRBD1 (5 bases). The CDR3 has 14 amino acids. CDR1 is SGHRS and CDR2 is YFSETQ in the germline V gene. V shed 0 bases and J shed 4 bases, with 8 bases lying between them.

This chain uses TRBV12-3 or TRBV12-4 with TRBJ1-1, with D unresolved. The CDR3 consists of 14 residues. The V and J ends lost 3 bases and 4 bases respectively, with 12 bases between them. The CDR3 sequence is CASSFGKVSTEAFF. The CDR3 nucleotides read TGTGCCAGCAGTTTTGGGAAAGTAAGCACTGAAGCTTTCTTT.

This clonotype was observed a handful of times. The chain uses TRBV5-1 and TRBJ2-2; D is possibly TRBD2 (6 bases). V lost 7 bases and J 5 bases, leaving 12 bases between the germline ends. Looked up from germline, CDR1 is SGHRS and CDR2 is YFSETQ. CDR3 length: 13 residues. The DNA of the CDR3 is TGCGCCAGCCAACTAGCCGGGACCGGGGAGCTGTTTTTT. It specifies CASQLAGTGELFF. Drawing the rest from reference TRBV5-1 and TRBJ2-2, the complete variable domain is KAGVTQTPRYLIKTRGQQVTLSCSPISGHRSVSWYQQTPGQGLQFLFEYFSETQRNKGNFPGRFSGRQFSNSRSEMNVSTLELGDSALYLCASQLAGTGELFFGEGSRLTVL.

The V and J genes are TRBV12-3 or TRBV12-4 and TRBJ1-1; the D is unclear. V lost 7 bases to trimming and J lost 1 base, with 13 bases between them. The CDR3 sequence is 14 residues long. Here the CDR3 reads CASIPVGENTEAFF. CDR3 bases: TGTGCCAGCATCCCAGTGGGAGAGAACACTGAAGCTTTCTTT.

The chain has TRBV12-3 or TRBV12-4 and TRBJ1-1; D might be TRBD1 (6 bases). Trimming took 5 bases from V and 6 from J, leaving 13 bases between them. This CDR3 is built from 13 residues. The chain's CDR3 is CASSPKTGAEAFF. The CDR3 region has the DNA TGTGCCAGCAGTCCGAAGACAGGCGCTGAAGCTTTCTTT.

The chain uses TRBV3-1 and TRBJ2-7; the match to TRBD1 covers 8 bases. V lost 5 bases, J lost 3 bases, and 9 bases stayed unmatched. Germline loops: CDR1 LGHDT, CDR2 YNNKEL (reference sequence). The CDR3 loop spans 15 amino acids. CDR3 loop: CASSEAGTGLYEQYF. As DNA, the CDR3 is TGTGCCAGCAGCGAAGCCGGGACAGGCCTCTACGAGCAGTACTTC.

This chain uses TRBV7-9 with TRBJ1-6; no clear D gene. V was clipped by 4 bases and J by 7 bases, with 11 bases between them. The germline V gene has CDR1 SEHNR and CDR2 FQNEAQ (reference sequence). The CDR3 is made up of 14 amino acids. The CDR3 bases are TGTGCCAGCAGCTCCGACGGAAAAAATTCACCCCTCCACTTT. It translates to CASSSDGKNSPLHF.

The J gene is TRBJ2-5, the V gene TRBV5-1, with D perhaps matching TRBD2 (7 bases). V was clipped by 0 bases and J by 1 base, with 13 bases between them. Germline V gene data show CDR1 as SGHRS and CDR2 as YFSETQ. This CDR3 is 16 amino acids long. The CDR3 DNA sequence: TGCGCCAGCAGCTTGGGATTAGGGGGGGGCCAAGAGACCCAGTACTTC. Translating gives CASSLGLGGGQETQYF.

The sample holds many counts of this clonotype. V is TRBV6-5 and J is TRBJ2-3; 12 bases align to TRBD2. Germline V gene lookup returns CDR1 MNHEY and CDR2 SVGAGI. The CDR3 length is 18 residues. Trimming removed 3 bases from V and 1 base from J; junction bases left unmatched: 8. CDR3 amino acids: CASSYRASGRARTDTQYF. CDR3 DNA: TGTGCCAGCAGTTATCGGGCTAGCGGGAGGGCCCGCACAGATACGCAGTATTTT.

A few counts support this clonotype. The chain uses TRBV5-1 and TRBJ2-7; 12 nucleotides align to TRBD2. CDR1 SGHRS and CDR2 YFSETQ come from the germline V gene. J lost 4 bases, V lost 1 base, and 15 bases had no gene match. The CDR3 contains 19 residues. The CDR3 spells CASSLSGLAGRSFPYEQYF. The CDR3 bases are TGCGCCAGCAGCTTGAGCGGACTAGCGGGACGTAGTTTCCCATACGAGCAGTACTTC.